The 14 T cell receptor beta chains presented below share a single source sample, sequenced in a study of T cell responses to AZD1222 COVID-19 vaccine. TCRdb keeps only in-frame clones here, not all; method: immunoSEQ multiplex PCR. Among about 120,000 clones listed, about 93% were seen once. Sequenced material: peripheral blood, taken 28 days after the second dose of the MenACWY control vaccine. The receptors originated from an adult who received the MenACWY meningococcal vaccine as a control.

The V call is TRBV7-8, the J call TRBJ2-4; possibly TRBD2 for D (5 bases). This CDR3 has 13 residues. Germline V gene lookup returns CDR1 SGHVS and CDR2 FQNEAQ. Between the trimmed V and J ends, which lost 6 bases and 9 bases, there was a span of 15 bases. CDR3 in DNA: TGTGCCAGCAGATCAGAGGGTTCCGCCATTCAGTACTTC. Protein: CASRSEGSAIQYF.

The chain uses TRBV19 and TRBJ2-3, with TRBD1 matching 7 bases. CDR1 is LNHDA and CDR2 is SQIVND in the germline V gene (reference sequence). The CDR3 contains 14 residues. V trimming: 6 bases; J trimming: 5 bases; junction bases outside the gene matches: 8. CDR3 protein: CASSQGDGGDTQYF. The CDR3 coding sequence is TGTGCCAGTAGCCAGGGGGATGGTGGAGATACGCAGTATTTT.

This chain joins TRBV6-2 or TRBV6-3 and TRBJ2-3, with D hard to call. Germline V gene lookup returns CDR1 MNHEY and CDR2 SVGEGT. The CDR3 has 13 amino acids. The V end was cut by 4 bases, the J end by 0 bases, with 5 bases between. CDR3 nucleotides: TGTGCCAGCAGTTTAACTAGCACAGATACGCAGTATTTT. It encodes CASSLTSTDTQYF.

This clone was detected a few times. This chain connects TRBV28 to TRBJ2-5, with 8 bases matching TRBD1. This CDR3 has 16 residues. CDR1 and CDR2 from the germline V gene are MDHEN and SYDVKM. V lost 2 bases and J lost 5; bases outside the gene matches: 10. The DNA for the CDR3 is TGTGCCAGCAGTTTAAAGCCGCCGGGACAGGCGGAGACCCAGTACTTC. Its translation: CASSLKPPGQAETQYF. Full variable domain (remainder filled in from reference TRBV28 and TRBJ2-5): DVKVTQSSRYLVKRTGEKVFLECVQDMDHENMFWYRQDPGLGLRLIYFSYDVKMKEKGDIPEGYSVSREKKERFSLILESASTNQTSMYLCASSLKPPGQAETQYFGPGTRLLVL.

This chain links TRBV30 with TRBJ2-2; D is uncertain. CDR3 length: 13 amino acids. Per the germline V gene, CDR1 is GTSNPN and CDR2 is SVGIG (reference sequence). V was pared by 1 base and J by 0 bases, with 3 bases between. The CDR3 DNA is TGTGCCTGGAGTGGGACGAACACCGGGGAGCTGTTTTTT. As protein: CAWSGTNTGELFF. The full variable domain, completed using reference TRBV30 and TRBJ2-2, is SQTIHQWPATLVQPVGSPLSLECTVEGTSNPNLYWYRQAAGRGLQLLFYSVGIGQISSEVPQNLSASRPQDRQFILSSKKLLLSDSGFYLCAWSGTNTGELFFGEGSRLTVL.

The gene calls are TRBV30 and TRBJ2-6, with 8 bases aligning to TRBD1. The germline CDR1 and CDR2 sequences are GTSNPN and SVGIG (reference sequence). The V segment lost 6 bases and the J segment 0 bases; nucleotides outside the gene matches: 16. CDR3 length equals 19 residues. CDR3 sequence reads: CACPTGVGPRSSGANVLTF. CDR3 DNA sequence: TGTGCCTGCCCGACAGGGGTGGGGCCCAGGAGCTCTGGGGCCAACGTCCTGACTTTC.

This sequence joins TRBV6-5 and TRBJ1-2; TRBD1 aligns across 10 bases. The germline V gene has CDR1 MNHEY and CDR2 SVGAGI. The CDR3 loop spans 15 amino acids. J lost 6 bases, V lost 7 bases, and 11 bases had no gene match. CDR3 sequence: CASTGWWGTGDGYTF. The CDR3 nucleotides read TGTGCCAGCACCGGATGGTGGGGGACAGGGGATGGCTACACCTTC.

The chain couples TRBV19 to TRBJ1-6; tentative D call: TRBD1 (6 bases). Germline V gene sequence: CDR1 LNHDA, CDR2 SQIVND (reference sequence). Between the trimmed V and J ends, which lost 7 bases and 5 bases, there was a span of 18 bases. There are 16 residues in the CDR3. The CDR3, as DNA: TGTGCCAGTATGTGGGCCGGGACACAAGATAATTCACCCCTCCACTTT. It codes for CASMWAGTQDNSPLHF.

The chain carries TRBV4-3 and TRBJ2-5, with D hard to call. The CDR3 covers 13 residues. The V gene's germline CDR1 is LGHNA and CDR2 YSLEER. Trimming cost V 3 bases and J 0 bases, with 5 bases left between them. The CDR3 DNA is TGCGCCAGCAGCCAGGGATACCAAGAGACCCAGTACTTC. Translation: CASSQGYQETQYF.

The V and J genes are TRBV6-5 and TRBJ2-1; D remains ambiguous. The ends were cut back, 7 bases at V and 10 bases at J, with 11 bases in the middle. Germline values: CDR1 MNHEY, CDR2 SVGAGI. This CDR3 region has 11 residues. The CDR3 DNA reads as TGTGCCAGCACTTATAGTGACGAGCAGTTCTTC. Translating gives CASTYSDEQFF.

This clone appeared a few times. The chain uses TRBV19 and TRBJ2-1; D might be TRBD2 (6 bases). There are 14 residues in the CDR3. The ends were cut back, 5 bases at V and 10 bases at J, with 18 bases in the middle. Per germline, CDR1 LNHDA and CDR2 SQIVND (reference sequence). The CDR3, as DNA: TGTGCCAGTAGTCTTCAGGTCGGGGGTGCGGAGCAGTTCTTC. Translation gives CASSLQVGGAEQFF.

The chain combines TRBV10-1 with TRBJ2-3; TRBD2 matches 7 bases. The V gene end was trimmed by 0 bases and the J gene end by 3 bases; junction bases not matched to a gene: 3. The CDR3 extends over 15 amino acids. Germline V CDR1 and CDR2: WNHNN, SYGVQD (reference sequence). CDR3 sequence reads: CASSESQGGTDTQYF. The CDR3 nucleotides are TGCGCCAGCAGTGAGTCGCAGGGAGGGACAGATACGCAGTATTTT.

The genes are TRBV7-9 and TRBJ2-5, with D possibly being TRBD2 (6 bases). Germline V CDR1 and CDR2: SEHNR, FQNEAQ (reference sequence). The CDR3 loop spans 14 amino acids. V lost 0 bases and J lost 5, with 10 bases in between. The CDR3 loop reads CASSLAGGRETQYF. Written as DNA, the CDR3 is TGTGCCAGCAGCTTAGCGGGGGGTAGGGAGACCCAGTACTTC.

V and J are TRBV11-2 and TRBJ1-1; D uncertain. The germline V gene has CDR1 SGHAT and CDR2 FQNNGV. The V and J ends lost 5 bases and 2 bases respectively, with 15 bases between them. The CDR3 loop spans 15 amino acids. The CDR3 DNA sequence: TGTGCCAGCAGCCCATTTTTACGGGTAAACACTGAAGCTTTCTTT. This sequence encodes CASSPFLRVNTEAFF.